Listed here is a single T cell receptor beta chain. These data come from a study of blood T cell repertoires in COVID-19. Generated by immunoSEQ multiplex PCR, the TCRdb table keeps only in-frame clones and is missing some. The data hold approximately 49,000 clones, with roughly 80% observed a single time. Material for sequencing was peripheral blood. The receptor comes from a man aged 50 or older with acute or convalescent COVID-19.

The CDR3 nucleotides are TGTGCCAGTAGTATAGGGAGCACTGAAGCTTTCTTT. This codes for CASSIGSTEAFF. The chain recombines TRBV19 with TRBJ1-1, with D hard to call. V shed 1 base and J shed 4 bases, with 4 bases lying between them. This CDR3 contains 12 residues. Germline V gene sequence: CDR1 LNHDA, CDR2 SQIVND (reference sequence).